This TCR beta chain was sequenced for a study of T cell responses to AZD1222 COVID-19 vaccine. The protocol was immunoSEQ multiplex PCR, while the TCRdb copy is restricted to in-frame clones and leaves out a portion. The repertoire consists of around 99,000 clones, with nearly 90% occurring once and the leading ten covering around 5%. V shed 5 bases and J shed 0 bases, with 11 bases lying between them. The CDR3 covers 15 residues. Germline-derived CDR1 and CDR2 are LNHDA and SQIVND (reference sequence). Remarks on this clone: Antigen: not known.

Notes on the study in general: Just a handful of AZD1222 recipients tested seropositive at baseline. Most donors were white British, females outnumbered males, and clonal diversity was possibly underestimated. Without day 14 samples, only post-peak T cell repertoires were studied.

This TCR was sampled from an adult who received the AZD1222 COVID-19 vaccine. The chain joins TRBV19 to TRBJ1-3; D ambiguous. Source: peripheral blood, taken 28 days after the second AZD1222 dose. CDR3 nucleotides: TGTGCCAGTAGTCCGGACGGTTCCTCTGGAAACACCATATATTTT. Its protein is CASSPDGSSGNTIYF.